These 18 T cell receptor beta chains were all obtained from the same sample, sequenced in a study of OX40 agonist ivuxolimab in advanced cancers. The assay was immunoSEQ multiplex PCR, and TCRdb's table has in-frame clones only and misses some. This table has tens of thousands of clones, roughly 85% appearing once. Material: CD4+ or CD8+ T cells sorted from blood, obtained in a trial of the OX40 agonist ivuxolimab. The receptors originated from an adult with an advanced solid tumor such as melanoma, head and neck, liver or kidney cancer.

The rearrangement joins TRBV19 to TRBJ1-5, with 9 bases fitting TRBD1. V trimming: 7 bases; J trimming: 3 bases; junction bases outside the gene matches: 13. Germline V CDR1 and CDR2: LNHDA, SQIVND (reference sequence). The CDR3 consists of 17 residues. The CDR3 DNA reads TGTGCCAGTACCAATATTCCGGGACAGGGTTTCAATCAGCCCCAGCATTTT. It specifies CASTNIPGQGFNQPQHF.

The chain carries TRBV30 and TRBJ2-1, with D possibly called TRBD1 or TRBD2 (5 bases each). The CDR3 spans 11 residues. Germline lookup yields CDR1 GTSNPN and CDR2 SVGIG (reference sequence). Trimming cost V 5 bases and J 10 bases, with 12 bases left between them. The CDR3 reads CAWESRGEQFF. DNA of the CDR3: TGTGCCTGGGAGAGTCGGGGCGAGCAGTTCTTC.

V usage is TRBV6-5 and J usage is TRBJ1-2; 7 nucleotides line up with TRBD1. Germline loops: CDR1 MNHEY, CDR2 SVGAGI. CDR3 size: 14 residues. J gave up 8 bases and V 4 bases, and 10 bases lay outside the gene matches. The CDR3 reads CASSSHSDRAGYTF. CDR3 sequence (DNA): TGTGCCAGCAGTTCGCACTCCGACAGGGCGGGCTACACCTTC.

This chain uses TRBV4-1 with TRBJ1-4; D is unclear. Trimming removed 2 bases at V and 9 bases at J, with 19 bases between. Germline V gene lookup returns CDR1 MGHRA and CDR2 YSYEKL. The CDR3 loop spans 16 amino acids. CDR3 protein: CASSQRMGSERQKLFF. CDR3 DNA sequence: TGCGCCAGCAGCCAAAGAATGGGTTCAGAGAGACAAAAACTGTTTTTT.

The gene calls are TRBV5-4 and TRBJ2-3; D is ambiguous. V was pared by 4 bases and J by 2 bases, with 5 bases between. Germline V gene lookup returns CDR1 SGHNT and CDR2 YYREEE (reference sequence). The CDR3 runs to 12 residues. CDR3 coding DNA: TGTGCCAGCAGCCTGGACACAGATACGCAGTATTTT. It is translated as CASSLDTDTQYF.

This rearrangement joins TRBV9 to TRBJ2-5; D not resolved. V shed 4 bases and J shed 9 bases, with 16 bases lying between them. The CDR3 length is 13 residues. Per the germline V gene, CDR1 is SGDLS and CDR2 is YYNGEE. CDR3 in DNA: TGTGCCAGCAGCACGGACGGTCCTTCGGCCCAGTACTTC. Its protein product is CASSTDGPSAQYF.

The rearrangement joins TRBV5-4 to TRBJ2-5, with D perhaps matching TRBD2 (5 bases). The germline V gene has CDR1 SGHNT and CDR2 YYREEE (reference sequence). V lost 2 bases and J lost 7, with 12 bases in between. CDR3 size: 13 residues. CDR3 amino acids: CASSLPERGTQYF. In DNA, the CDR3 is TGTGCCAGCAGCTTACCCGAACGGGGGACCCAGTACTTC.

The chain is built from TRBV7-9 and TRBJ2-3; no definite D call. This CDR3 comprises 13 residues. V dropped 5 bases and J dropped 4 bases, with 10 bases sitting between them. Germline V CDR1 and CDR2: SEHNR, FQNEAQ (reference sequence). The CDR3 DNA is TGTGCCAGCAGCCACAAAGGGCCAGATACGCAGTATTTT. Protein: CASSHKGPDTQYF. The entire variable domain, with the rest obtained from reference TRBV7-9 and TRBJ2-3, is as follows: DTGVSQNPRHKITKRGQNVTFRCDPISEHNRLYWYRQTLGQGPEFLTYFQNEAQLEKSRLLSDRFSAERPKGSFSTLEIQRTEQGDSAMYLCASSHKGPDTQYFGPGTRLTVL.

The CDR3 nucleotides are TGTGCCAGCAACCAAGGGACTAACCTAAACACCGGGGAGCTGTTTTTT. Its translation is CASNQGTNLNTGELFF. The chain carries TRBV2 and TRBJ2-2, with 7 bases identical to TRBD2. CDR1 and CDR2 from the germline V gene are SNHLY and FYNNEI. The V segment lost 7 bases and the J segment 2 bases; nucleotides outside the gene matches: 10. The CDR3 contains 16 residues.

In its sample, this clone was seen a few times. CDR3 nucleotide sequence: TGTGCCAGCAGCTTAAGAGAGGCGGGAGAGGGGCACGAGCAGTACTTC. Translating it yields CASSLREAGEGHEQYF. The chain joins TRBV7-2 to TRBJ2-7; 7 bases align to TRBD2. CDR1 and CDR2 from the germline V gene are SGHTA and FQGNSA. The CDR3 is 16 residues long. V lost 2 bases, J lost 5 bases, and 12 bases stayed unmatched. Together with reference TRBV7-2 and TRBJ2-7, the CDR3 gives the full variable domain: GAGVSQSPSNKVTEKGKDVELRCDPISGHTALYWYRQSLGQGLEFLIYFQGNSAPDKSGLPSDRFSAERTGGSVSTLTIQRTQQEDSAVYLCASSLREAGEGHEQYFGPGTRLTVT.

The chain employs TRBV2 and TRBJ2-5; 10 bases align to TRBD1. The J call may be faulty, since TRBJ2-7 better matches the DNA end. Germline V gene data show CDR1 as SNHLY and CDR2 as FYNNEI. CDR3 length equals 15 residues. The CDR3 DNA reads as TGTGCCAGCAGCCCGGGACAGGGGTTAATTTACGAGCAGTACTTC. Its protein product is CASSPGQGLIYEQYF.

The V and J genes are TRBV6-1 and TRBJ1-5; D remains ambiguous. Trimming stripped 2 bases from V and 4 bases from J, with 12 bases between. CDR3 length: 15 amino acids. CDR1 MNHNS and CDR2 SASEGT come from the germline V gene. CDR3 residues: CASSEIGTDNQPQHF. CDR3 nucleotide sequence: TGTGCCAGCAGTGAAATTGGAACGGATAATCAGCCCCAGCATTTT.

This rearrangement joins TRBV11-2 to TRBJ1-1; TRBD1 might be the D (5 bases). Germline V gene sequence: CDR1 SGHAT, CDR2 FQNNGV. The length of the CDR3 is 16 residues. Trimming took 1 base from V and 2 from J, leaving 14 bases between them. The CDR3 DNA is TGTGCCAGCAGCTTAGGTTTCGGGGGAATCAACACTGAAGCTTTCTTT. Translating it yields CASSLGFGGINTEAFF.

This chain links TRBV25-1 with TRBJ1-4, with 10 bases aligning to TRBD1. V trimming: 4 bases; J trimming: 8 bases; junction bases outside the gene matches: 16. CDR1 MGHDK and CDR2 SYGVNS come from the germline V gene. This CDR3 region has 18 residues. The CDR3 here is CASSVKGQGLYWGEKLFF. The CDR3 nucleotides read TGTGCCAGCAGTGTCAAGGGACAGGGGCTTTATTGGGGGGAAAAACTGTTTTTT.

The chain joins TRBV2 to TRBJ2-5, with 8 nucleotides matching TRBD1. V lost 3 bases, J lost 3 bases, and 6 bases stayed unmatched. The CDR3 consists of 15 residues. Germline V gene lookup returns CDR1 SNHLY and CDR2 FYNNEI. DNA for the CDR3: TGTGCCAGCAGTGAGGGACAGGCCTTGAAAGAGACCCAGTACTTC. As protein: CASSEGQALKETQYF.

V usage is TRBV28 and J usage is TRBJ1-4, with 7 bases lining up with TRBD1. The CDR3 consists of 14 residues. Trimming took 5 bases from V and 13 from J; bases not matched to a gene: 13. CDR1 is MDHEN and CDR2 is SYDVKM in the germline V gene. The CDR3 sequence: CASSTRYTGEILFF. The CDR3 DNA follows: TGTGCCAGCAGTACAAGATATACAGGGGAGATACTGTTTTTT.

The rearrangement uses TRBV5-1 and TRBJ2-2, with D possibly TRBD1 on 6 matching bases. Germline CDR1 and CDR2: SGHRS and YFSETQ. V gave up 2 bases and J gave up 2 bases, with 16 bases separating them. This CDR3 region has 17 residues. As DNA, the CDR3 is TGCGCCAGCAGCTTACGGACTCCGGGACAAAACACCGGGGAGCTGTTTTTT. Protein sequence: CASSLRTPGQNTGELFF.

The chain is built from TRBV21-1 and TRBJ1-1; the table's D call, TRBD1, was not checked against the DNA. TRBV21-1 is noted as a pseudogene. The CDR3 is 14 amino acids. As DNA, the CDR3 is TGTGCCAGCAGCGTATCAGGAATGAACACTGAAGCTTTCTTT. This codes for CASSVSGMNTEAFF.